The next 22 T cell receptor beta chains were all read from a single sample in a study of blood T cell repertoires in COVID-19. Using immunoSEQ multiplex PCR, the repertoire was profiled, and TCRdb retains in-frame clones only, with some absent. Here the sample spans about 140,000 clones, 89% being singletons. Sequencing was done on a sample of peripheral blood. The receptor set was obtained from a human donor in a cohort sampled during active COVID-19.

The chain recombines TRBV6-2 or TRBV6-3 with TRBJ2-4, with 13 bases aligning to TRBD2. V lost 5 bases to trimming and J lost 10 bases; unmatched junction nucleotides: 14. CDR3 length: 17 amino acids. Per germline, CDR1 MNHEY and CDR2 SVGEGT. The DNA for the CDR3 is TGTGCCAGCAGTCCCGGGACTAGCGGGACTGGCTGGGATATTCAGTACTTC. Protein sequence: CASSPGTSGTGWDIQYF.

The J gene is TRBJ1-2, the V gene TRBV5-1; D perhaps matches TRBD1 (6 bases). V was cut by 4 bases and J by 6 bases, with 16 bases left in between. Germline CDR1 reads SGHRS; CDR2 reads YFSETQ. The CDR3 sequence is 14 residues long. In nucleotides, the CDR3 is TGCGCCAGCAGCCCTGACAGGACCTACAATGGCTACACCTTC. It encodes CASSPDRTYNGYTF.

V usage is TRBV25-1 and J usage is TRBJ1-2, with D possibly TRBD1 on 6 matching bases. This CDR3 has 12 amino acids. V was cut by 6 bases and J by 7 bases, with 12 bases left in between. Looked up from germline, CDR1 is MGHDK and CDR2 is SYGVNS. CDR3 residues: CASRRGAAGYTF. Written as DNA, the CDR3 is TGTGCCAGCAGGCGGGGGGCGGCTGGCTACACCTTC.

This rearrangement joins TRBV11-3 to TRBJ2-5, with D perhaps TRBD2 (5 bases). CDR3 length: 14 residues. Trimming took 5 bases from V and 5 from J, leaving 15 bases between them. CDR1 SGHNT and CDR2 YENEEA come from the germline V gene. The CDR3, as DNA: TGTGCCAGCAGCGCGACGGGGAGCTATGAGACCCAGTACTTC. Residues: CASSATGSYETQYF.

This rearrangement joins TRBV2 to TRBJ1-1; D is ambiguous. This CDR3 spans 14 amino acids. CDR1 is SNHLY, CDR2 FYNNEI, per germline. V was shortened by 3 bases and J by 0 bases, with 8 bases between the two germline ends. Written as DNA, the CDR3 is TGTGCCAGCAGTGAGTGGGCAGTGAACACTGAAGCTTTCTTT. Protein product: CASSEWAVNTEAFF.

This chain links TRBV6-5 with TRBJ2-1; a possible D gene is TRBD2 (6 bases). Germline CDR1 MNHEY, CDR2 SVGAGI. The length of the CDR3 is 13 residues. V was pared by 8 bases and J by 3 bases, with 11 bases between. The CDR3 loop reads CASLPGVYNEQFF. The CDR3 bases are TGTGCCAGCTTGCCGGGAGTCTACAATGAGCAGTTCTTC.

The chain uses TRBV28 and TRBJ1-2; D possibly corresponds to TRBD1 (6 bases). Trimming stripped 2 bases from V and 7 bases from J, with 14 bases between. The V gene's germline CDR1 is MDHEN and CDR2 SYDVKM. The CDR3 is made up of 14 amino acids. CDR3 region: CASSLPQGLFGYTF. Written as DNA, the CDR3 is TGTGCCAGCAGTTTACCACAGGGATTGTTTGGCTACACCTTC.

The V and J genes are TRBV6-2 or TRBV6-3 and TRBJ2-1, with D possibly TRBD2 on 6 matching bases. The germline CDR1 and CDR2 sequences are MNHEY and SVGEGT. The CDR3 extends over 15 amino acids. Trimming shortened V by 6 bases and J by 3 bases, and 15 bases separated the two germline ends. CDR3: CASSPRGTYYNEQFF. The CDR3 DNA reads TGTGCCAGCAGCCCACGGGGGACTTACTACAATGAGCAGTTCTTC.

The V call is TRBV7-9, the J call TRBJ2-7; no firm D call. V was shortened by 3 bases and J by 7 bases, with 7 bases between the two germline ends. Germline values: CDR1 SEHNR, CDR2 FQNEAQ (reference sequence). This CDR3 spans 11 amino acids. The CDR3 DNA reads TGTGCCAGCAGCTTTGGAGATGAGCAGTACTTC. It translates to CASSFGDEQYF.

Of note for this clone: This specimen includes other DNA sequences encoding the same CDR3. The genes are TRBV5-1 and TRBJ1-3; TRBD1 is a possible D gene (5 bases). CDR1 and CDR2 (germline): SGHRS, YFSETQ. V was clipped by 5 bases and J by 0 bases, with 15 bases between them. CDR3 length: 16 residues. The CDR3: CASRRDGGDSGNTIYF. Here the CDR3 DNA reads TGCGCCAGCAGAAGGGACGGGGGGGACTCTGGAAACACCATATATTTT.

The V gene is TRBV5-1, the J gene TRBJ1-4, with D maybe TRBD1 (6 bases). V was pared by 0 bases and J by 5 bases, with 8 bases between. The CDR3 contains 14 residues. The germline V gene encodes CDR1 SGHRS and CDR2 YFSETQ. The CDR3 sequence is CASSLVQGNEKLFF. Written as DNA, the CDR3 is TGCGCCAGCAGCTTGGTTCAGGGGAATGAAAAACTGTTTTTT.

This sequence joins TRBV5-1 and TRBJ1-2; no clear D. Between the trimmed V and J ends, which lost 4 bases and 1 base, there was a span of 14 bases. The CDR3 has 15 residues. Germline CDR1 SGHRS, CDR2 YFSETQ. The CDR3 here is CASSMGGPDNYGYTF. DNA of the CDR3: TGCGCCAGCAGCATGGGAGGCCCTGATAACTATGGCTACACCTTC.

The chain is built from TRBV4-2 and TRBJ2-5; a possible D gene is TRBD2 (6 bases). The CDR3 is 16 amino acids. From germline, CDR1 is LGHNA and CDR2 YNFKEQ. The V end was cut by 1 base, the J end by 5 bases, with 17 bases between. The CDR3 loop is CASSQGAASVPETQYF. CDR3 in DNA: TGTGCCAGCAGCCAAGGGGCGGCTAGCGTTCCGGAGACCCAGTACTTC.

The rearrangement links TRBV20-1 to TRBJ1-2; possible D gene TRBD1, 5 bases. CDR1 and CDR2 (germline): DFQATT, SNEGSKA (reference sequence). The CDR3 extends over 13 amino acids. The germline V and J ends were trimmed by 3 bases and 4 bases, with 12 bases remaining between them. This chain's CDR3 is CSASGGEGYGYTF. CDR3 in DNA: TGCAGTGCTAGTGGGGGGGAGGGCTATGGCTACACCTTC.

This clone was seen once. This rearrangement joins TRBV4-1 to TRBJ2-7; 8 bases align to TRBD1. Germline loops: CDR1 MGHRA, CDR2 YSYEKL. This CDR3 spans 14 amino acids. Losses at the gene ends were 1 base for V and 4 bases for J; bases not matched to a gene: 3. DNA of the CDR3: TGCGCCAGCAGCCAAGGACAGGGGACTTACGAGCAGTACTTC. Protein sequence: CASSQGQGTYEQYF.

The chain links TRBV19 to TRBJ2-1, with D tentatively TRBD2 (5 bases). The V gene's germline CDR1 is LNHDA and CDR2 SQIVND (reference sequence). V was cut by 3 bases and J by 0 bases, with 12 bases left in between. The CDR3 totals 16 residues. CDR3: CASSIPAGSSYNEQFF. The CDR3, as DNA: TGTGCCAGTAGTATCCCGGCGGGCAGCTCCTACAATGAGCAGTTCTTC.

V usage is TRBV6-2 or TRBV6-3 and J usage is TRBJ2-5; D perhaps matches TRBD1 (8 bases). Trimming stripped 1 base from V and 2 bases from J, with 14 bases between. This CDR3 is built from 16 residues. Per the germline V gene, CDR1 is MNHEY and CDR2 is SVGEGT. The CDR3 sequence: CASSYWTGREQETQYF. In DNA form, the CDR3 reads TGTGCCAGCAGTTACTGGACAGGGAGGGAACAAGAGACCCAGTACTTC.

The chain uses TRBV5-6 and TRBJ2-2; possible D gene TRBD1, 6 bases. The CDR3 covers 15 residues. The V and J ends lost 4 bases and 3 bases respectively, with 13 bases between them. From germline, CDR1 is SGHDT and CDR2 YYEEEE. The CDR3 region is CASSLLDRHTGELFF. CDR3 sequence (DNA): TGTGCCAGCAGCCTATTGGACAGACACACCGGGGAGCTGTTTTTT.

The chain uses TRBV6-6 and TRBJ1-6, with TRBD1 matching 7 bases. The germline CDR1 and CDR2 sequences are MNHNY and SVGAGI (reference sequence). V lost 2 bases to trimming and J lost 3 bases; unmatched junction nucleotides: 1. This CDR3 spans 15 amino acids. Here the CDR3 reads CASSYRDSYNSPLHF. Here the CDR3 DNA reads TGTGCCAGCAGTTACCGGGACAGCTATAATTCACCCCTCCACTTT.

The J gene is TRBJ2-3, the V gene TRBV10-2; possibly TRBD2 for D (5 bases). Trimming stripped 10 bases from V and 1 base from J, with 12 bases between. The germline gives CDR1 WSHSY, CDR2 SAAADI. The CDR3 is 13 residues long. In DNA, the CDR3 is TGCGCCACCACTCTCGGGGGCACAGATACGCAGTATTTT. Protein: CATTLGGTDTQYF.

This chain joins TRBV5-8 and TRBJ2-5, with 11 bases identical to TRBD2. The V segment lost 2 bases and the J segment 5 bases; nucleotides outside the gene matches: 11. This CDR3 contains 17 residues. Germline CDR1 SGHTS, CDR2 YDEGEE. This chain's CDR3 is CASSLGALAGGEETQYF. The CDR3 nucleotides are TGTGCCAGCAGCTTAGGGGCCCTAGCGGGGGGTGAGGAGACCCAGTACTTC.

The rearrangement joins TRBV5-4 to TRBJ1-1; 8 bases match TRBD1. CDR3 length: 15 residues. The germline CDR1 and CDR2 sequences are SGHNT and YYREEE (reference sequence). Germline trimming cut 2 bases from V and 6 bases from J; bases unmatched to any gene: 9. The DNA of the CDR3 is TGTGCCAGCAGCTTACAACAGGGGGTTGGGTCTGAAGCTTTCTTT. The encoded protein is CASSLQQGVGSEAFF. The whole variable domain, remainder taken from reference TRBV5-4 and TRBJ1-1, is ETGVTQSPTHLIKTRGQQVTLRCSSQSGHNTVSWYQQALGQGPQFIFQYYREEENGRGNFPPRFSGLQFPNYSSELNVNALELDDSALYLCASSLQQGVGSEAFFGQGTRLTVV.